What follows are 24 T cell receptor beta chains derived from one specimen sequenced in a study of blood T cell repertoires in COVID-19. The method was immunoSEQ multiplex PCR; TCRdb's version includes in-frame clones alone and lacks a portion of them. Of approximately 110,000 clones detected, roughly 81% appear once; the ten largest clones hold 2% to 2.5%. The sample was peripheral blood. The receptors originated from a human donor in a cohort sampled during active COVID-19.

The chain combines TRBV5-1 with TRBJ2-3; TRBD2 matches 8 bases. J gave up 0 bases and V 4 bases, and 7 bases lay outside the gene matches. Germline V gene lookup returns CDR1 SGHRS and CDR2 YFSETQ. The CDR3 consists of 16 residues. The CDR3 reads CASSLKTSASTDTQYF. The CDR3 nucleotides are TGCGCCAGCAGCCTTAAGACTAGCGCTAGCACAGATACGCAGTATTTT.

This chain uses TRBV28 with TRBJ1-2, with 7 bases that match TRBD1. The CDR3 is 15 amino acids. Germline lookup yields CDR1 MDHEN and CDR2 SYDVKM. Trimming at V came to 3 bases and at J to 5 bases, leaving 9 bases not matched to a gene. CDR3 residues: CASSFPVGGRYGYTF. CDR3 in DNA: TGTGCCAGCAGTTTCCCCGTAGGGGGCCGTTATGGCTACACCTTC.

The chain links TRBV7-8 to TRBJ1-5; 11 bases agree with TRBD1. Per germline, CDR1 SGHVS and CDR2 FQNEAQ. Trimming took 5 bases from V and 6 from J; bases not matched to a gene: 6. CDR3 length: 15 amino acids. This chain's CDR3 is CASSQSGTGGQPQHF. The CDR3 coding sequence is TGTGCCAGCAGCCAATCCGGGACAGGGGGTCAGCCCCAGCATTTT.

This chain uses TRBV28 with TRBJ2-3, with 10 bases fitting TRBD2. Trimming took 3 bases from V and 0 from J; bases not matched to a gene: 6. Germline CDR1 reads MDHEN; CDR2 reads SYDVKM. The CDR3 runs 17 residues. The CDR3 nucleotides read TGTGCCAGCAGTTTTCCGACTAGCGGGTCTAGCACAGATACGCAGTATTTT. Its protein product is CASSFPTSGSSTDTQYF.

The V gene is TRBV24-1, the J gene TRBJ2-2; no clear D. V was clipped by 0 bases and J by 3 bases, with 4 bases between them. The V gene's germline CDR1 is KGHDR and CDR2 SFDVKD. The CDR3 extends over 14 amino acids. The CDR3 loop is CATSDLRDTGELFF. CDR3 nucleotide sequence: TGTGCCACCAGTGATTTGCGGGACACCGGGGAGCTGTTTTTT.

The chain uses TRBV27 and TRBJ2-3, with D uncertain. Germline V gene lookup returns CDR1 MNHEY and CDR2 SMNVEV (reference sequence). The length of the CDR3 is 13 residues. V was shortened by 2 bases and J by 2 bases, with 5 bases between the two germline ends. CDR3 loop: CASSLRVTDTQYF. CDR3 in DNA: TGTGCCAGCAGTTTACGGGTCACAGATACGCAGTATTTT.

The V call is TRBV4-1, the J call TRBJ2-7; D not certain. Germline V gene sequence: CDR1 MGHRA, CDR2 YSYEKL. Trimming shortened V by 0 bases and J by 3 bases, and 6 bases separated the two germline ends. The CDR3 totals 13 residues. This CDR3 is CASSQEQDYEQYF. In DNA, the CDR3 is TGCGCCAGCAGCCAAGAGCAGGACTACGAGCAGTACTTC.

This clone was picked up one time. The rearrangement joins TRBV24-1 to TRBJ1-1, with D possibly matching TRBD1 (5 bases). The V and J ends lost 5 bases and 2 bases respectively, with 11 bases between them. Germline CDR1 KGHDR, CDR2 SFDVKD. The CDR3 sequence is 14 residues long. The CDR3 protein is CATSASGGNTEAFF. In nucleotides, the CDR3 is TGTGCCACCAGTGCCTCCGGGGGAAACACTGAAGCTTTCTTT.

Many counts were recorded for this clone. The chain links TRBV5-1 to TRBJ1-6, with 8 bases identical to TRBD1. From germline, CDR1 is SGHRS and CDR2 YFSETQ. The CDR3 runs 16 residues. Trimming cost V 5 bases and J 2 bases; bases outside gene matches: 6. The CDR3: CASSSTGVPYNSPLHF. The CDR3 nucleotides are TGCGCCAGCAGTTCGACAGGGGTCCCCTATAATTCACCCCTCCACTTT.

This rearrangement joins TRBV27 to TRBJ2-7, with 10 bases lining up with TRBD1. Per germline, CDR1 MNHEY and CDR2 SMNVEV (reference sequence). The J segment lost 1 base and the V segment lost 6 bases, leaving 3 bases of the junction unmatched. This CDR3 comprises 14 residues. Written as DNA, the CDR3 is TGTGCCAGCAGGAGGACAGGGGGGTCCTACGAGCAGTACTTC. This gives the protein CASRRTGGSYEQYF.

V and J are TRBV28 and TRBJ1-5; D gene ambiguous. The CDR3 runs to 14 residues. Germline assignment: CDR1 MDHEN and CDR2 SYDVKM. The V gene lost 5 bases and the J gene lost 3 bases, with 11 bases spanning the gap. The CDR3 loop reads CASSLGTLNQPQHF. The CDR3 DNA sequence: TGTGCCAGCAGTCTAGGAACACTCAATCAGCCCCAGCATTTT.

This clone was seen just once. The rearrangement uses TRBV7-2 and TRBJ2-5, with 7 bases matching TRBD1. Looked up from germline, CDR1 is SGHTA and CDR2 is FQGNSA. The CDR3 totals 14 residues. V dropped 5 bases and J dropped 5; count of bases not matched to a gene: 8. CDR3 sequence reads: CASSPDRVGETQYF. The DNA of the CDR3 is TGTGCCAGCAGCCCAGACAGGGTGGGGGAGACCCAGTACTTC.

The table lists this clone with a count of one. The chain combines TRBV5-1 with TRBJ2-3, with 8 positions matching TRBD1. J gave up 1 base and V 3 bases, and 4 bases lay outside the gene matches. The CDR3 consists of 15 residues. Germline lookup yields CDR1 SGHRS and CDR2 YFSETQ. DNA of the CDR3: TGCGCCAGCAGCTACCGGGACAGGCGCACAGATACGCAGTATTTT. It specifies CASSYRDRRTDTQYF.

The rearrangement links TRBV23-1 to TRBJ2-5; possible D gene TRBD1, 6 bases. TRBV23-1 is an open reading frame whose function is uncertain. Trimming cost V 0 bases and J 4 bases, with 21 bases left between them. CDR3 size: 18 residues. The DNA for the CDR3 is TGCGCCAGCAGTCAATCCCCCCGGTGCAGGGGCGAGGGAGAGACCCAGTACTTC. It codes for CASSQSPRCRGEGETQYF.

The chain is built from TRBV5-1 and TRBJ2-3; TRBD2 aligns across 12 bases. CDR1 is SGHRS, CDR2 YFSETQ, per germline. CDR3 length: 16 amino acids. Trimming took 2 bases from V and 2 from J; bases not matched to a gene: 3. The CDR3 DNA follows: TGCGCCAGCAGCTTAGGACTAGCGGGGACCACAGATACGCAGTATTTT. Its protein is CASSLGLAGTTDTQYF.

V is TRBV6-6 and J is TRBJ1-1; D is perhaps TRBD1 (6 bases). Germline-derived CDR1 and CDR2 are MNHNY and SVGAGI (reference sequence). The CDR3 is made up of 14 amino acids. Trimming left V 2 bases short and J 4 bases short, with 11 bases between. For the CDR3, the DNA is TGTGCCAGCAGTTACCCCGAAGGGGGCACTGAAGCTTTCTTT. Its translation is CASSYPEGGTEAFF.

V is TRBV7-9 and J is TRBJ2-2, with 8 positions matching TRBD2. Losses at the gene ends were 4 bases for V and 4 bases for J; bases not matched to a gene: 8. Germline-derived CDR1 and CDR2 are SEHNR and FQNEAQ (reference sequence). This CDR3 has 16 amino acids. The CDR3 sequence: CASSSWTSSGTGELFF. The CDR3 DNA reads TGTGCCAGCAGCTCGTGGACTAGCTCGGGCACCGGGGAGCTGTTTTTT.

The chain carries TRBV28 and TRBJ2-2; 12 bases line up with TRBD2. V shed 5 bases and J 4 bases; nucleotides not matched to a gene: 14. The V gene's germline CDR1 is MDHEN and CDR2 SYDVKM. This CDR3 has 19 amino acids. Here the CDR3 reads CASSTNLASGRVSTGELFF. Written as DNA, the CDR3 is TGTGCCAGCAGTACCAATCTGGCTAGCGGGAGGGTGAGCACCGGGGAGCTGTTTTTT.

The chain carries TRBV7-9 and TRBJ1-3; D remains ambiguous. This CDR3 has 16 residues. V gave up 1 base and J gave up 0 bases, with 10 bases separating them. Germline-derived CDR1 and CDR2 are SEHNR and FQNEAQ (reference sequence). The CDR3 loop reads CASSLDSPVSGNTIYF. The CDR3 region has the DNA TGTGCCAGCAGCTTAGACTCCCCCGTCTCTGGAAACACCATATATTTT.

In regard to this clone: It is unclear where the CDR3 begins or ends on the DNA, so no DNA is shown, and the CDR3 is as TCRdb lists it. The chain's CDR3 is CASSFGPGESGYTF. The chain employs TRBV5-4 and TRBJ1-2; the table's D call, TRBD1, has no DNA check behind it. CDR1 and CDR2 from the germline V gene are SGHNT and YYREEE (reference sequence). The length of the CDR3 is 14 amino acids, counting both ends.

This clone occurred once. The V call is TRBV19, the J call TRBJ2-7; 10 nucleotides line up with TRBD2. CDR1 is LNHDA and CDR2 is SQIVND in the germline V gene (reference sequence). The CDR3 has 15 amino acids. J was trimmed by 6 bases and V by 4 bases; bases with no gene match: 9. Here the CDR3 DNA reads TGTGCCAGTAGTAACTCAGCGGGAGGGTCGGTCGAGCAGTACTTC. Translation gives CASSNSAGGSVEQYF.

The chain joins TRBV10-3 to TRBJ2-1, with 10 bases identical to TRBD2. The CDR3 is made up of 15 amino acids. Germline loops: CDR1 ENHRY, CDR2 SYGVKD. With 6 bases clipped from V and 5 bases from J, the junction kept 7 bases outside the gene matches. CDR3 bases: TGTGCCATCAGCGGGACTAGCGCCCTTCACAATGAGCAGTTCTTC. Protein product: CAISGTSALHNEQFF.

The chain employs TRBV28 and TRBJ2-3; 12 bases match TRBD2. V lost 8 bases and J lost 5; bases outside the gene matches: 11. Germline V gives CDR1 MDHEN, CDR2 SYDVKM. The CDR3 loop spans 16 amino acids. The CDR3 is CASVRGLAGSGDTQYF. The CDR3 nucleotides are TGTGCCAGCGTCCGAGGACTAGCGGGGTCGGGAGATACGCAGTATTTT.

The gene calls are TRBV6-6 and TRBJ1-1; TRBD1 matches 10 bases. The germline gives CDR1 MNHNY, CDR2 SVGAGI (reference sequence). The CDR3 covers 14 residues. The ends lost 8 bases at V and 3 bases at J; junction bases unmatched: 6. The CDR3, as DNA: TGTGCCAGCGGCGACAGGGGGCAGGACACTGAAGCTTTCTTT. This codes for CASGDRGQDTEAFF.